This T cell receptor (beta chain) is drawn from a study of blood T cell repertoires in COVID-19 (dated by TCRdb to the early 2020s). At the level of the whole study: Collaborator samples came from the United States, Italy and Spain and covered acute and convalescent phases of COVID-19. The material from the prospective study consisted of cDNA or gDNA derived from T cells, B-cell-depleted T cells, or PBMCs. Where available, HLA class I and class II types were obtained from metadata supplied by the sample provider rather than from assay-based typing. Subjects who had been exposed to COVID-19, were actively infected with it, or had recovered from it provided the deeply sampled blood TCRbeta repertoires that made up the dataset. The samples were drawn from two sources: the first 160 participants of the ongoing ImmuneRACE study, and 1,000 to 1,500 subjects contributed by 6 global collaborators. The repertoires were made available in a free public database intended to serve as a resource for research on the immune response to SARS-CoV-2. A de-identified subject ID, COVID-19 status, age in years and sex were almost always included in the sample metadata. The paper as a whole reports these results and caveats: Clinical and demographic metadata were provided uncurated, with the amount varying by source and participant.

The immunoSEQ Assay, a bias-controlled multiplex PCR, was used to amplify TCRbeta CDR3 regions from genomic DNA. The authors' pipeline ran thus. Within the assay, amplification of reference gene primers was used to estimate how many nucleated cells each sample contained. To quantify the absolute abundance of each unique TCRbeta CDR3 rearrangement, sequence reads were collapsed and filtered. For each sample, productive Simpson clonality was calculated as the square root of Simpson's diversity index over productive rearrangements. TCRdb obtained this table from immuneACCESS and retained in-frame rearrangements with V and J assigned. These tables miss some clones; where compared with another copy, unresolved V genes account for less than half of the shortfall, and the remainder is unexplained. Clonal size and the V and J genes are those of that table, whereas D and trimming came from the DNA. For this sample there are roughly 200,000 clones; almost 90% appear just once. Together, the top ten hold approximately 0.62% of the sample.

Worth noting for this clone: Its cognate antigen has yet to be identified. Qualities for individual bases were not recorded, and no much larger clone is one base off.

Inclusive of the bounding cysteine and phenylalanine, the CDR3 is 15 residues long. CDR3 DNA only is kept here, 45 bases in frame from base 1. CDR1 and CDR2 (MNHEY, SMNVEV) derive from the germline V gene (reference sequence). V ends up 5 bases short and J 2 bases short, with an unmatched junction base count of 5. Whole blood was collected in K2EDTA tubes by collaborating institutions according to the institutions' own protocols. For TCRbeta analysis, collaborators shipped samples as frozen whole blood, isolated PBMCs, or DNA extracted from either of those sample types. Sequenced material: peripheral blood. Recombination linked TRBV27 to TRBJ2-7; 11 middle bases align to TRBD2. This clonotype originated in a man in his forties or fifties with acute or convalescent COVID-19. The CDR3 reads CASSVAGGPTYEQYF. Here is the DNA: TGTGCCAGCAGTGTAGCGGGAGGGCCCACCTACGAGCAGTACTTC.